This T cell receptor beta chain was sequenced during a study of T cells after yellow fever vaccination. Across the study: SMART-Seq v4 Ultra Low Input prepared libraries from low-cell fractions.

Overall study results and limits: Secondary responses were weaker yet peaked faster, day 5 versus 15. Reappearance after the booster was observed for most primary-vaccination clones (roughly 97% CD4, almost 90% CD8).

About this clonotype itself: Its antigen is currently unknown.

Conversion of TCR transcripts into cDNA relied on 5'RACE template switching, which added a universal primer site and UMIs. TCRdb called the 5' RACE reads again in MiXCR, with one record for every CDR3 protein. This sample has roughly 150,000 distinct CDR3 sequences, with 6% to 7.5% found just once. There are 23 residues in the CDR3. Trimming removed 0 bases from V and 2 bases from J, with 29 bases in between. The germline V gene encodes CDR1 MGHRA and CDR2 YSYEKL. The sample here was CD4+ T cells sorted from PBMCs, taken 4 to 5 days after the first yellow fever vaccination. The sequence was obtained from a man aged 18-30 years who received the YFV17D yellow fever vaccine. J is TRBJ1-6 and V is TRBV4-1; the D gene is possibly TRBD1 (5 bases). The CDR3 DNA follows: TGCGCCAGCAGCCAAGATCTTTTCCCGTGGGCAGGGCCACGGAGGACCTATAATTCACCCCTCCACTTT. Translated: CASSQDLFPWAGPRRTYNSPLHF.